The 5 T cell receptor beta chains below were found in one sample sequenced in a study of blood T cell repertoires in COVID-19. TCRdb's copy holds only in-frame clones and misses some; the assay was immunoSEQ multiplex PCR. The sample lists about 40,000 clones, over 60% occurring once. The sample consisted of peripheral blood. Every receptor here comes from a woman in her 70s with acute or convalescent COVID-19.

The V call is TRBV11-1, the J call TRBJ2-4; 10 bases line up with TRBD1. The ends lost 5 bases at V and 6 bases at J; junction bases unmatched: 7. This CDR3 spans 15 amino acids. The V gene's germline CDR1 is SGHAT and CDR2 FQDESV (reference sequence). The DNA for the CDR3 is TGTGCCAGCAGCCCCCCGGGGACAGGGGCAAACATTCAGTACTTC. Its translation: CASSPPGTGANIQYF.

The CDR3 nucleotides read TGCGCCAGCAGCTATACAGGGAACACTGAAGCTTTCTTT. This encodes CASSYTGNTEAFF. The chain links TRBV5-1 to TRBJ1-1; tentative D call: TRBD1 (5 bases). CDR3 length: 13 amino acids. Trimming removed 3 bases from V and 1 base from J, with 7 bases in between. CDR1 SGHRS and CDR2 YFSETQ come from the germline V gene.

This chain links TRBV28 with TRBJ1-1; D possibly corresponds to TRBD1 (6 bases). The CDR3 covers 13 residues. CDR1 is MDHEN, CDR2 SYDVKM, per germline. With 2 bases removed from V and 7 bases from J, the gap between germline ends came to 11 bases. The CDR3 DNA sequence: TGTGCCAGCAGTTTAGTCACAGGGAGTGAAGCTTTCTTT. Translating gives CASSLVTGSEAFF.

In DNA form, the CDR3 reads TGTGCCAGCAGTGCGGGACAGGTTTCCTACAATGAGCAGTTCTTC. Protein sequence: CASSAGQVSYNEQFF. V and J are TRBV28 and TRBJ2-1; 8 bases map to TRBD1. Germline V lookup: CDR1 MDHEN, CDR2 SYDVKM. V trimming: 5 bases; J trimming: 1 base; junction bases outside the gene matches: 4. CDR3 length: 15 residues.

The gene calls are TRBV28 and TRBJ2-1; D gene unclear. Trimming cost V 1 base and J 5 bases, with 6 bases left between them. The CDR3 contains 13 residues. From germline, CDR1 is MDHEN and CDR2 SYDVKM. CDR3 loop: CASSLSQNNEQFF. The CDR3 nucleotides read TGTGCCAGCAGTTTATCACAGAACAATGAGCAGTTCTTC.